This section outlines one T cell receptor beta chain sequence together with its context. V gave up 8 bases and J gave up 4 bases; unmatched junction bases: 6. Germline V gene sequence: CDR1 MDHEN, CDR2 SYDVKM. The CDR3 is made up of 14 amino acids. Libraries were prepared by immunoSEQ multiplex PCR; TCRdb keeps only in-frame clonotypes and omits some of them. This sample has hundreds of thousands of clones, with around 87% found just once. The sample comes from a study of shared T cell receptors in the human thymus. These data were likewise used in another study, on human thymus T cells. That paper states: Donation came from healthy Finnish infants having corrective surgery for congenital heart defects.

The V and J genes are TRBV28 and TRBJ1-5; TRBD1 matches at 9 bases. The receptor was derived from a boy under three years old with a congenital heart defect. Sequencing used thymocytes. CDR3 residues: CASVGTGKNQPQHF. CDR3 DNA: TGTGCCAGCGTTGGGACAGGGAAAAATCAGCCCCAGCATTTT.